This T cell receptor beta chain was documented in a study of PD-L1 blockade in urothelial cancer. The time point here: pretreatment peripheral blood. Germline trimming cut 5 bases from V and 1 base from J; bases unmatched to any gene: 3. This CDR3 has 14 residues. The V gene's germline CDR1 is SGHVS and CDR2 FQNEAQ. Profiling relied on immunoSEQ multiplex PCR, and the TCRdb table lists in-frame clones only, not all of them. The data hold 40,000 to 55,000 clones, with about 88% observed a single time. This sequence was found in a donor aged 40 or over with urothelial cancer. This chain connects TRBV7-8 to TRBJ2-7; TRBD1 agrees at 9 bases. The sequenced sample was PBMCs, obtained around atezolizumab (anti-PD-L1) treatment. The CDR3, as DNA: TGTGCCAGCAGCGGACAGGGGCGATCCTACGAGCAGTACTTC. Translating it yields CASSGQGRSYEQYF.